The clone carrying this TCR beta chain was observed a handful of times. The antigen is unknown. The CD8+CD4-CCR7+CD45RA+ phenotype defined the sorted naive CD8 T cells. CDR3 length: 14 amino acids. Germline V gene lookup returns CDR1 MNHEY and CDR2 SMNVEV (reference sequence). V dropped 3 bases and J dropped 1 base, with 9 bases sitting between them. The data were taken from a study of molecular identifiers for immune sequencing clone quantification. TCRdb itself ran the PCR reads through MiXCR, one entry per CDR3 protein. Of some 65,000 distinct CDR3 sequences in the sample, approximately 17% were seen once. Study-level findings and limits: More than 97% of effector molecules, versus under 1% of naive-cell molecules, belonged to clones above 20 RNA copies.

The chain links TRBV27 to TRBJ1-1; D is undetermined. Specimen: naive CD8+ T cells from blood, with Jurkat cell RNA spiked in. Noted subset: FACS-sorted CD8+CD4-CCR7+CD45RA+ naive T cells. The receptor was derived from a human donor in good health. Some libraries in this study had Jurkat cell RNA spiked in. CDR3 nucleotides: TGTGCCAGCAGTTTGGCACGGGCGAACACTGAAGCTTTCTTT. Its protein is CASSLARANTEAFF.